Below, 2 T cell receptor beta chains from the same sample are listed, as sequenced in a study of blood T cell repertoires in COVID-19. The table came from immunoSEQ multiplex PCR; TCRdb's copy has only in-frame clones and leaves some out. The profile covers 250,000 or so clones, with roughly 85% appearing a single time and less than 3% taken by the ten largest. Material: peripheral blood. The receptor source for this set is a young woman with active or convalescent COVID-19.

The chain combines TRBV6-5 with TRBJ2-2; a weak D match, TRBD2 (6 bases). Germline CDR1 is MNHEY and CDR2 is SVGAGI. Between the trimmed V and J ends, which lost 6 bases and 1 base, there was a span of 6 bases. The CDR3 runs 13 residues. CDR3 in amino acids: CASRRENTGELFF. CDR3 sequence (DNA): TGTGCCAGCAGGCGGGAGAACACCGGGGAGCTGTTTTTT.

CDR3 region: CATSDSRQPLAKNIQYF. Here the CDR3 DNA reads TGTGCCACCAGTGATTCCCGACAGCCTCTAGCCAAAAACATTCAGTACTTC. This chain uses TRBV24-1 with TRBJ2-4; D possibly corresponds to TRBD1 (5 bases). The CDR3 contains 17 residues. Trimming removed 2 bases at V and 0 bases at J, with 13 bases between. From germline, CDR1 is KGHDR and CDR2 SFDVKD.